This T cell receptor (beta chain) was captured by sequencing in a study of HIV-infected patients and healthy controls. Many counts were recorded for this clonotype. Its target is not known. Overall study results and limits: In healthy controls, MAIT alpha CDR3s were common; in HIV+ repertoires, severely depleted. CDR3 sharing between individuals was lower in HIV-infected patients than in healthy controls.

The germline gives CDR1 MNHEY, CDR2 SVGAGI. V shed 1 base and J 2 bases; nucleotides not matched to a gene: 1. The CDR3 spans 16 residues. The repertoire came from unfractionated whole blood and reflected all unsorted peripheral T cells. About 500 ng RNA was reverse transcribed with alpha and beta constant-region primers. Using multiplexing indices, alpha and beta chain libraries were generated apart by chain-specific third strand synthesis. TCRdb used MiXCR to reprocess the 5' RACE reads, holding one entry per CDR3 protein. The sample holds 18,000 or so distinct CDR3 sequences, over 9.5% seen once. The chain recombines TRBV6-5 with TRBJ2-5, with TRBD2 matching 13 bases. The sequence was obtained from an adult in good health. The specimen sequenced was blood. The CDR3 DNA follows: TGTGCCAGCAGTTACTTGGGACTAGCGGGACAAGAGACCCAGTACTTC. It codes for CASSYLGLAGQETQYF.